The source of this T cell receptor beta chain is a study of blood T cell repertoires in COVID-19. Overall study context: From T cells, B-cell-depleted T cells, or PBMCs came the material, which was cDNA or gDNA.

In the authors' workflow: Nucleated cell number was recorded as an estimate derived from reference gene primer amplification. Using immunoSEQ multiplex PCR, the repertoire was profiled, and TCRdb retains in-frame clones only, with some absent. V, J and clone size were drawn from that table, and D and trimming were deduced from the DNA. There are 200,000 to 250,000 clones in the sample; roughly 83% occur only once, and approximately 1.3% lies in the top ten. CDR1 and CDR2 from the germline V gene are SGHTA and FQGNSA. CDR3 length equals 13 residues. V shed 8 bases, J shed 8 bases, and the junction held 6 bases outside the gene matches. Assignments of participants to cohorts depended upon their own reported clinical history.

The genes are TRBV7-2 and TRBJ1-6; 7 bases are shared with TRBD1. Sequencing used PBMCs or T cells enriched from blood (not recorded which). The sequence was collected from a woman between 40 and 50 years old with acute COVID-19. The CDR3 sequence is CASGRDRDSPLHF. Here the CDR3 DNA reads TGTGCCAGCGGAAGAGACAGGGATTCACCCCTCCACTTT.